The 16 T cell receptor beta chains below all came from one sample that was sequenced in a study of blood T cell repertoires in COVID-19. Profiling relied on immunoSEQ multiplex PCR, and the TCRdb table lists in-frame clones only, not all of them. The repertoire includes fewer than 350,000 clones, approximately 90% of them detected once, and about 2.1% sits in the top ten. The sequencing input was PBMCs or T cells enriched from blood (not recorded which). Receptors originate from a woman in her thirties or forties with acute COVID-19.

The chain couples TRBV7-9 to TRBJ1-6; maybe TRBD1 (6 bases). The CDR3 is 16 amino acids. With 5 bases removed from V and 7 bases from J, the gap between germline ends came to 18 bases. From germline, CDR1 is SEHNR and CDR2 FQNEAQ (reference sequence). The CDR3 protein is CASSPLGQPANSPLHF. Here the CDR3 DNA reads TGTGCCAGCAGCCCCCTCGGACAGCCAGCCAATTCACCCCTCCACTTT.

This rearrangement joins TRBV27 to TRBJ2-4; TRBD2 agrees at 8 bases. The CDR3 sequence is 15 residues long. Germline values: CDR1 MNHEY, CDR2 SMNVEV (reference sequence). J gave up 6 bases and V 4 bases, and 8 bases lay outside the gene matches. CDR3 nucleotides: TGTGCCAGCAGTTCTGCCGGGGGGGGCGGAAACATTCAGTACTTC. Amino acid sequence: CASSSAGGGGNIQYF.

In this sample, this clone turned up a few times. This chain connects TRBV5-1 to TRBJ1-1, with D perhaps matching TRBD1 (5 bases). The CDR3 consists of 13 residues. The germline V gene encodes CDR1 SGHRS and CDR2 YFSETQ. Trimming removed 5 bases at V and 4 bases at J, with 12 bases between. CDR3 protein: CASSPLGGTEAFF. The CDR3 DNA follows: TGCGCCAGCAGTCCCCTCGGGGGCACTGAAGCTTTCTTT.

This clone was seen a handful of times. The chain carries TRBV7-2 and TRBJ1-6; 8 bases are a match to TRBD1. V trimming: 5 bases; J trimming: 6 bases; junction bases outside the gene matches: 6. Germline V gene data show CDR1 as SGHTA and CDR2 as FQGNSA. CDR3 size: 15 residues. This CDR3 reads CASSPNGQGNSPLHF. CDR3 nucleotide sequence: TGTGCCAGCAGCCCTAACGGACAGGGTAATTCACCCCTCCACTTT.

The rearrangement links TRBV7-9 to TRBJ1-2, with D perhaps matching TRBD1 (5 bases). Deletions cut 4 bases from V and 2 bases from J, with 11 bases between. In germline, CDR1 is SEHNR, CDR2 FQNEAQ (reference sequence). The CDR3 contains 14 residues. CDR3 loop: CASSSPQGNYGYTF. CDR3 bases: TGTGCCAGCAGCTCCCCCCAGGGAAACTATGGCTACACCTTC.

The chain recombines TRBV24-1 with TRBJ2-1; 8 positions match TRBD2. J gave up 7 bases and V 5 bases, and 18 bases lay outside the gene matches. The germline CDR1 and CDR2 sequences are KGHDR and SFDVKD. CDR3 length: 18 amino acids. The CDR3 region has the DNA TGTGCCACCAGTGGCGCTTGGGGGAGGAGCGGGAGCGGAAATGAGCAGTTCTTC. Residues: CATSGAWGRSGSGNEQFF.

V usage is TRBV6-5 and J usage is TRBJ1-1; TRBD1 matches at 7 bases. This CDR3 is built from 13 residues. CDR1 is MNHEY, CDR2 SVGAGI, per germline. The ends lost 6 bases at V and 7 bases at J; junction bases unmatched: 8. The CDR3 DNA follows: TGTGCCAGCAGGCAGAACAGGGGAATTGAAGCTTTCTTT. It is translated as CASRQNRGIEAFF.

The chain is built from TRBV4-1 and TRBJ1-6; D remains unclear. The V gene lost 0 bases and the J gene lost 10 bases, with 13 bases spanning the gap. This CDR3 comprises 15 residues. Germline assignment: CDR1 MGHRA and CDR2 YSYEKL. For the CDR3, the DNA is TGCGCCAGCAGCCAAGAAGGGATCCCGGGGTCACCCCTCCACTTT. Protein: CASSQEGIPGSPLHF.

The V and J genes are TRBV30 and TRBJ1-1, with D possibly matching TRBD1 (6 bases). The CDR3 has 14 residues. V was pared by 5 bases and J by 1 base, with 14 bases between. In germline, CDR1 is GTSNPN, CDR2 SVGIG (reference sequence). The CDR3 protein is CAWGVGQTNTEAFF. The CDR3 DNA reads TGTGCCTGGGGGGTAGGACAGACGAACACTGAAGCTTTCTTT. Complete variable domain (other parts from reference TRBV30 and TRBJ1-1): SQTIHQWPATLVQPVGSPLSLECTVEGTSNPNLYWYRQAAGRGLQLLFYSVGIGQISSEVPQNLSASRPQDRQFILSSKKLLLSDSGFYLCAWGVGQTNTEAFFGQGTRLTVV.

The chain links TRBV5-6 to TRBJ1-6, with TRBD1 matching over 10 bases. CDR3 length: 15 residues. Trimming removed 6 bases from V and 11 bases from J; junction bases left unmatched: 11. Germline-derived CDR1 and CDR2 are SGHDT and YYEEEE. The CDR3 DNA reads as TGTGCCAGCACCCTGGGGCGGACAGGGGGGACACCCCTCCACTTT. Translation: CASTLGRTGGTPLHF.

CDR3 amino acids: CASPGPGTDNQPQHF. Here the CDR3 DNA reads TGTGCCAGCCCAGGTCCCGGGACAGACAATCAGCCCCAGCATTTT. The rearrangement links TRBV21-1 to TRBJ1-5; the listed D gene, TRBD1, was not tested against the DNA. TRBV21-1 is described as a pseudogene. This CDR3 is built from 15 residues.

The rearrangement joins TRBV3-1 (or the pseudogene TRBV3-2) to TRBJ1-1; D possibly corresponds to TRBD1 (5 bases). This CDR3 contains 15 residues. Germline loops: CDR1 LGHDT, CDR2 YNNKEL (reference sequence). V lost 4 bases to trimming and J lost 2 bases, with 14 bases between them. CDR3 sequence: CASSPHRNPNTEAFF. Here the CDR3 DNA reads TGTGCCAGCAGCCCCCACAGGAACCCCAACACTGAAGCTTTCTTT.

The rearrangement uses TRBV11-2 and TRBJ1-2; the D gene is possibly TRBD1 (5 bases). Germline V lookup: CDR1 SGHAT, CDR2 FQNNGV. This CDR3 is built from 13 residues. The V end lost 5 bases, the J end lost 8 bases, and 15 bases lay between the germline ends. Written as DNA, the CDR3 is TGTGCCAGCAGCGACAACGGGGGGTTAGGCTACACCTTC. This codes for CASSDNGGLGYTF.

This clone was seen just once. The chain employs TRBV30 and TRBJ1-3, with D tentatively TRBD1 (5 bases). V lost 4 bases and J 0 bases, leaving 10 bases between the germline ends. This CDR3 is 14 amino acids long. The germline V gene encodes CDR1 GTSNPN and CDR2 SVGIG (reference sequence). The CDR3 coding sequence is TGTGCCTGGACCGGGGGTAACTCTGGAAACACCATATATTTT. The encoded protein is CAWTGGNSGNTIYF.

The chain has TRBV18 and TRBJ1-4, with D perhaps matching TRBD1 (5 bases). Trimming pared 3 bases from V and 6 bases from J, leaving 17 bases between. There are 16 residues in the CDR3. Germline V gene sequence: CDR1 KGHSH, CDR2 LQKENI. CDR3 sequence reads: CASSPGSTVGDEKLFF. The DNA for the CDR3 is TGTGCCAGCTCACCCGGATCGACAGTAGGTGATGAAAAACTGTTTTTT. The variable domain in full, with the rest retrieved from reference TRBV18 and TRBJ1-4, is NAGVMQNPRHLVRRRGQEARLRCSPMKGHSHVYWYRQLPEEGLKFMVYLQKENIIDESGMPKERFSAEFPKEGPSILRIQQVVRGDSAAYFCASSPGSTVGDEKLFFGSGTQLSVL.

The gene calls are TRBV10-3 and TRBJ1-5; D is perhaps TRBD1 (5 bases). Trimming took 6 bases from V and 7 from J, leaving 13 bases between them. Germline CDR1 and CDR2: ENHRY and SYGVKD. The CDR3 spans 13 residues. For the CDR3, the DNA is TGTGCCATCAGGGAAAACGGGGGACAGCCCCAGCATTTT. Encoded protein: CAIRENGGQPQHF.